This T cell receptor beta chain was retrieved from a study of a mutant IDH1 vaccine in newly diagnosed glioma. General study findings and limits: Pseudoprogression appeared unlinked to shifts in leading peripheral T cell clonotypes. A vaccine-induced immune response developed in about 94% of the patients.

Time point here: baseline, week 1 (first vaccination visit). The sample's treatment: pre-vaccination baseline after standard-of-care therapy. Deletions cut 4 bases from V and 7 bases from J, with 14 bases between. From germline, CDR1 is SGHKS and CDR2 YYEKEE (reference sequence). This CDR3 contains 14 residues. Clones were sequenced by immunoSEQ multiplex PCR, and TCRdb holds only the in-frame ones, with some missing. The sample consists of about 23,000 clones, approximately 90% of them appearing once. Details on this clone: The antigen is unknown.

This specimen was PBMCs, taken from a glioma patient treated with radiotherapy, temozolomide or both. The chain couples TRBV5-5 to TRBJ2-2; D remains ambiguous. This receptor was taken from a man under 40 with glioma. The CDR3 DNA sequence: TGTGCCAGCAGCGCAATCTCTCTTGGCGGGGAGCTGTTTTTT. It is translated as CASSAISLGGELFF.